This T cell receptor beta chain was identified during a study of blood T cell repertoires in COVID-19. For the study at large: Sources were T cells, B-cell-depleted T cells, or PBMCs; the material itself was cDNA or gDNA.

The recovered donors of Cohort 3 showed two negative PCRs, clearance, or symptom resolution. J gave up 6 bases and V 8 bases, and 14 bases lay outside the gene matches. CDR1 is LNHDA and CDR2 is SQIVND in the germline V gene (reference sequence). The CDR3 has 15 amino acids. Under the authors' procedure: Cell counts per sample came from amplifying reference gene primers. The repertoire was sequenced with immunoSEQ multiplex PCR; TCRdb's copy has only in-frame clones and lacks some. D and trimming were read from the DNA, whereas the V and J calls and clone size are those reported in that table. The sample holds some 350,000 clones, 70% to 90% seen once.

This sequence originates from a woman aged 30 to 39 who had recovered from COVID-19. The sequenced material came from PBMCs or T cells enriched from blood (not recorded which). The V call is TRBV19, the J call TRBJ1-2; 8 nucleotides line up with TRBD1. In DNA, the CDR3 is TGTGCCAGTCGACAGGGGAAGGGGCGGTTCCATGGCTACACCTTC. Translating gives CASRQGKGRFHGYTF.